The next 9 T cell receptor beta chains were all read from a single sample in a study of post-analysis software for immune sequencing data. The study's findings and limits: The five TRBV segments detected at higher frequency in patients than in controls included TRBV5-6, TRBV5-1 and TRBV20-1.

Researchers reported that TCR beta cDNA libraries carried unique molecular identifiers. MiXCR was run by TCRdb on the PCR reads, yielding one entry per CDR3 protein. Here the sample spans around 710,000 distinct CDR3 sequences, 46% being singletons. Their antigens are not known. Sequencing was carried out using blood. Receptors were obtained from a girl aged 10-17 years with multiple sclerosis.

This clonotype has just a few counts. V gene TRBV7-2 combines with J gene TRBJ2-3, with TRBD2 identical over 8 bases. Germline loops: CDR1 SGHTA, CDR2 FQGNSA. The V segment lost 1 base and the J segment 0 bases; nucleotides outside the gene matches: 3. The CDR3 spans 16 residues. The CDR3 DNA reads TGTGCCAGCAGCTTAGAGTCTAGCGGGAGCACAGATACGCAGTATTTT. Its protein is CASSLESSGSTDTQYF.

The V gene is TRBV3-1, the J gene TRBJ2-7; the match to TRBD2 covers 8 bases. The CDR3 is made up of 19 amino acids. The germline V gene has CDR1 LGHDT and CDR2 YNNKEL (reference sequence). Losses at the gene ends were 3 bases for V and 5 bases for J; bases not matched to a gene: 21. CDR3 amino acids: CASSQAVVGAGEVPHEQYF. The CDR3 nucleotides are TGTGCCAGCAGCCAGGCTGTTGTAGGAGCGGGAGAGGTCCCCCACGAGCAGTACTTC.

This clonotype was counted between two and nine times. V gene TRBV28 combines with J gene TRBJ2-1; 11 positions agree with TRBD2. After removal of 2 bases from V and 4 bases from J, the junction contained 10 bases not matched to a gene. The CDR3 sequence is 18 residues long. CDR1 is MDHEN, CDR2 SYDVKM, per germline. Here the CDR3 reads CASSLPPTSGTTYNEQFF. The CDR3 nucleotides read TGTGCCAGCAGTTTACCCCCGACTAGCGGGACTACGTACAATGAGCAGTTCTTC. The variable domain in full, with the rest retrieved from reference TRBV28 and TRBJ2-1, is DVKVTQSSRYLVKRTGEKVFLECVQDMDHENMFWYRQDPGLGLRLIYFSYDVKMKEKGDIPEGYSVSREKKERFSLILESASTNQTSMYLCASSLPPTSGTTYNEQFFGPGTRLTVL.

DNA for the CDR3: TGTGCCAGGAAGGGGAATCCGGGGGCGCGTAATGAAGCTTTCTTT. This gives the protein CARKGNPGARNEAFF. The V and J genes are TRBV6-5 and TRBJ1-1; TRBD1 might be the D (6 bases). From germline, CDR1 is MNHEY and CDR2 SVGAGI. Trimming removed 9 bases from V and 7 bases from J, with 24 bases in between. This CDR3 has 15 residues.

This clonotype was seen many times. CDR3 residues: CSAKDRPSSYEQYF. As DNA, the CDR3 is TGCAGTGCTAAGGACAGGCCCTCCTCCTACGAGCAGTACTTC. The rearrangement joins TRBV20-1 to TRBJ2-7; TRBD1 aligns across 7 bases. V gave up 4 bases and J gave up 0 bases; unmatched junction bases: 6. The CDR3 has 14 residues. In germline, CDR1 is DFQATT, CDR2 SNEGSKA (reference sequence).

The gene calls are TRBV28 and TRBJ2-5, with 8 bases that match TRBD1. The end of the DNA fits TRBJ2-7 better, so the J call may be wrong. This CDR3 is 15 amino acids long. CDR1 is MDHEN and CDR2 is SYDVKM in the germline V gene. The CDR3 protein is CASSPLGTGGREQYF. The CDR3 DNA sequence: TGTGCCAGCAGTCCCCTCGGGACAGGTGGACGCGAGCAGTACTTC.

This chain connects TRBV6-5 to TRBJ2-1; the match to TRBD2 covers 12 bases. The CDR3 consists of 15 residues. The V gene end was trimmed by 7 bases and the J gene end by 4 bases; junction bases not matched to a gene: 5. The germline gives CDR1 MNHEY, CDR2 SVGAGI. The CDR3: CASTTGTSGYNEQFF. In nucleotides, the CDR3 is TGTGCCAGCACCACCGGGACTAGCGGGTACAATGAGCAGTTCTTC.

This rearrangement joins TRBV6-6 to TRBJ1-1; D is perhaps TRBD1 (5 bases). This CDR3 has 14 amino acids. V lost 6 bases to trimming and J lost 1 base, with 12 bases between them. Germline V CDR1 and CDR2: MNHNY, SVGAGI (reference sequence). CDR3 nucleotide sequence: TGTGCCAGCAGCCTCGACGGGGGGAACACTGAAGCTTTCTTT. It encodes CASSLDGGNTEAFF.

The chain uses TRBV12-3 or TRBV12-4 and TRBJ2-7; 7 bases are shared with TRBD2. Matching the DNA end better, TRBJ2-5 makes the J call doubtful. The CDR3 spans 16 residues. CDR3 loop: CASSLGAGDSLETQYF. The CDR3 coding sequence is TGTGCCAGCAGTTTAGGGGCGGGAGATTCTTTGGAGACCCAGTACTTC.